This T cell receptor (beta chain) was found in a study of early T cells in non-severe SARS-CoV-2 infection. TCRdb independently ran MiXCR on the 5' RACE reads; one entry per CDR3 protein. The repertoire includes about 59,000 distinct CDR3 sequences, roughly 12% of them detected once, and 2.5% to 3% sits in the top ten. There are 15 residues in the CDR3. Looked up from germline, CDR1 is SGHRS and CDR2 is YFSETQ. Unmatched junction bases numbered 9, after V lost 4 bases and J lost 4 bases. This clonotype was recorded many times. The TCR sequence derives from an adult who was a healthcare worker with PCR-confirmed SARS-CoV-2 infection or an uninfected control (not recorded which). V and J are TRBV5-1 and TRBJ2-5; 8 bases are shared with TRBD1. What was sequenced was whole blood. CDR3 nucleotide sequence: TGCGCCAGCAGCAAGACAGGGGTGGATGGAGAGACCCAGTACTTC. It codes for CASSKTGVDGETQYF.